These 20 T cell receptor beta chains were sequenced from one sample in a study of T cell changes during pregnancy in multiple sclerosis. Some clones are missing from TCRdb's copy, which holds only in-frame ones; the method was immunoSEQ multiplex PCR. The sample comprises about 59,000 clones, about 94% of which are singletons, and roughly 0.35% rests with the top ten. The sequences come from CD4+ T cells from peripheral blood mononuclear cells, collected before pregnancy. Every receptor here comes from a female donor with multiple sclerosis, enrolled in a pregnancy study.

The V and J genes are TRBV5-4 and TRBJ2-7; tentatively, D is TRBD2 (6 bases). This CDR3 contains 15 residues. Looked up from germline, CDR1 is SGHNT and CDR2 is YYREEE (reference sequence). V shed 1 base and J shed 2 bases, with 13 bases lying between them. The CDR3 loop reads CASSLLSGSTYEQYF. The CDR3 coding sequence is TGTGCCAGCAGCTTGCTTAGCGGAAGCACCTACGAGCAGTACTTC.

This clone has ten or more counts. The gene calls are TRBV6-5 and TRBJ1-3; no reliable D call. Trimming removed 11 bases at V and 0 bases at J, with 5 bases between. CDR1 MNHEY and CDR2 SVGAGI come from the germline V gene. The CDR3 is 11 amino acids. CDR3 residues: CAVFSGNTIYF. The DNA of the CDR3 is TGTGCCGTCTTCTCTGGAAACACCATATATTTT.

About this clone itself: A junction boundary mismatches the germline segment, possibly from a read error. The J gene is TRBJ1-2, the V gene TRBV6-5; 7 bases agree with TRBD1. CDR1 MNHEY and CDR2 SVGAGI come from the germline V gene. This CDR3 contains 13 residues. The CDR3 DNA follows: TGTGCCAGCAGCGATCCCGGGACAGCCGACTATTTCTTC. It translates to CASSDPGTADYFF.

This clone is a singleton in its sample. The chain recombines TRBV19 with TRBJ1-3, with 7 bases identical to TRBD1. Per the germline V gene, CDR1 is LNHDA and CDR2 is SQIVND (reference sequence). V lost 7 bases and J lost 0; bases outside the gene matches: 3. The CDR3 totals 14 residues. For the CDR3, the DNA is TGTGCCAGTACCGCAGGGGGCTCTGGAAACACCATATATTTT. Protein sequence: CASTAGGSGNTIYF.

The chain uses TRBV6-6 and TRBJ2-5; 9 nucleotides match TRBD2. The CDR3 is 14 residues long. V lost 7 bases to trimming and J lost 4 bases; unmatched junction nucleotides: 7. CDR1 is MNHNY and CDR2 is SVGAGI in the germline V gene (reference sequence). Here the CDR3 DNA reads TGTGCCAGCAAGGGGCGGGAGGGCCGAGAGACCCAGTACTTC. It translates to CASKGREGRETQYF.

As to this clone: The junction departs from germline at one end; a sequencing error may be responsible. This chain connects TRBV11-3 to TRBJ1-2; maybe TRBD1 (5 bases). CDR3 length equals 13 residues. The germline gives CDR1 SGHNT, CDR2 YENEEA. In DNA form, the CDR3 reads TGTGCCAGCAGCCAGCAAGGGACCCAACTAGCCCTTTTC. Protein: CASSQQGTQLALF.

J is TRBJ1-1 and V is TRBV6-6, with D uncertain. The germline V and J ends were trimmed by 6 bases and 0 bases, with 8 bases remaining between them. CDR3 length: 13 amino acids. Per the germline V gene, CDR1 is MNHNY and CDR2 is SVGAGI (reference sequence). CDR3 residues: CASSLALNTEAFF. The CDR3 DNA reads TGTGCCAGCAGCCTGGCCTTGAACACTGAAGCTTTCTTT.

J is TRBJ2-1 and V is TRBV7-8; D may be TRBD2 (6 bases). Germline V gene lookup returns CDR1 SGHVS and CDR2 FQNEAQ. The CDR3 consists of 15 residues. Trimming cost V 0 bases and J 8 bases, with 14 bases left between them. CDR3 amino acids: CASSLAGTSFYEQFF. The CDR3 DNA reads TGTGCCAGCAGCTTAGCCGGGACTTCCTTCTATGAGCAGTTCTTC.

The genes are TRBV27 and TRBJ2-1, with 8 bases aligning to TRBD1. Trimming at V came to 0 bases and at J to 15 bases, leaving 4 bases not matched to a gene. This CDR3 has 12 amino acids. Germline lookup yields CDR1 MNHEY and CDR2 SMNVEV (reference sequence). The CDR3 protein is CASSLSWTGLFF. As DNA, the CDR3 is TGTGCCAGCAGTTTATCTTGGACAGGGTTGTTCTTC.

The chain joins TRBV13 to TRBJ2-5, with a weak D call TRBD2 (6 bases). Trimming took 5 bases from V and 5 from J, leaving 18 bases between them. Germline values: CDR1 PRHDT, CDR2 FYEKMQ (reference sequence). CDR3 length: 15 residues. CDR3 sequence (DNA): TGTGCCAGCAGCCCACTGTTTCCGGGAGATGAGACCCAGTACTTC. Its protein product is CASSPLFPGDETQYF. Supplemented by reference TRBV13 and TRBJ2-5, the full variable domain reads AAGVIQSPRHLIKEKRETATLKCYPIPRHDTVYWYQQGPGQDPQFLISFYEKMQSDKGSIPDRFSAQQFSDYHSELNMSSLELGDSALYFCASSPLFPGDETQYFGPGTRLLVL.

The genes are TRBV5-1 and TRBJ2-2; a possible D gene is TRBD2 (5 bases). Germline CDR1 reads SGHRS; CDR2 reads YFSETQ. The CDR3 has 13 residues. Deletions cut 4 bases from V and 7 bases from J, with 11 bases between. In DNA, the CDR3 is TGCGCCAGCAGCCCGGAGGTCCTCGGGGAGCTGTTTTTT. Residues: CASSPEVLGELFF.

This clone has only one observation. The rearrangement uses TRBV7-3 and TRBJ2-5, with 8 positions matching TRBD2. V lost 2 bases, J lost 4 bases, and 6 bases stayed unmatched. Per germline, CDR1 SGHTA and CDR2 FQGTGA. There are 15 residues in the CDR3. CDR3 sequence (DNA): TGTGCCAGCAGCTTAGATGGTCTAGCGGGAGAGACCCAGTACTTC. This gives the protein CASSLDGLAGETQYF.

This chain connects TRBV28 to TRBJ1-2; maybe TRBD1 (5 bases). Looked up from germline, CDR1 is MDHEN and CDR2 is SYDVKM. Deletions cut 6 bases from V and 2 bases from J, with 13 bases between. The CDR3 spans 14 residues. The CDR3 sequence: CASRSSGGNYGYTF. DNA of the CDR3: TGTGCCAGCAGATCAAGCGGGGGGAACTATGGCTACACCTTC.

This chain connects TRBV7-2 to TRBJ2-3; 8 bases agree with TRBD1. Looked up from germline, CDR1 is SGHTA and CDR2 is FQGNSA. The length of the CDR3 is 12 residues. Unmatched junction bases numbered 0, after V lost 1 base and J lost 9 bases. The CDR3 coding sequence is TGTGCCAGCAGCTTAGACAGGGGGACGCAGTATTTT. It encodes CASSLDRGTQYF. Combining the CDR3 with reference TRBV7-2 and TRBJ2-3 gives the whole variable domain GAGVSQSPSNKVTEKGKDVELRCDPISGHTALYWYRQSLGQGLEFLIYFQGNSAPDKSGLPSDRFSAERTGGSVSTLTIQRTQQEDSAVYLCASSLDRGTQYFGPGTRLTVL.

The genes are TRBV19 and TRBJ2-3; 10 bases are a match to TRBD2. CDR3 length: 15 amino acids. Germline V CDR1 and CDR2: LNHDA, SQIVND (reference sequence). Trimming cost V 9 bases and J 3 bases; bases outside gene matches: 9. The CDR3 DNA is TGTGCCAGCCGCTGGGGTAGCGGGAGGACAGATACGCAGTATTTT. Translation: CASRWGSGRTDTQYF.

The chain has TRBV6-6 and TRBJ2-7; 11 bases are a match to TRBD2. The V and J ends lost 5 bases and 4 bases, in that order; junction bases with no gene match: 7. The CDR3 runs to 15 residues. The germline V gene encodes CDR1 MNHNY and CDR2 SVGAGI (reference sequence). CDR3: CASSQLAGEGYEQYF. DNA for the CDR3: TGTGCCAGCAGTCAACTAGCGGGAGAGGGGTACGAGCAGTACTTC.

V gene TRBV11-1 combines with J gene TRBJ2-5; no reliable D call. V was trimmed by 4 bases and J by 2 bases, leaving 8 bases between them. The CDR3 spans 13 residues. Germline V gene data show CDR1 as SGHAT and CDR2 as FQDESV (reference sequence). CDR3 protein: CASSYGYQETQYF. For the CDR3, the DNA is TGTGCCAGCAGCTACGGGTATCAAGAGACCCAGTACTTC.

This rearrangement joins TRBV6-5 to TRBJ1-2, with 9 nucleotides matching TRBD1. The V gene's germline CDR1 is MNHEY and CDR2 SVGAGI. The CDR3 has 14 amino acids. Losses at the gene ends were 6 bases for V and 2 bases for J; bases not matched to a gene: 4. The CDR3 region has the DNA TGTGCCAGCAGCCACGGGACAGGGAACTATGGCTACACCTTC. This translates into CASSHGTGNYGYTF.

The gene calls are TRBV7-2 and TRBJ1-1, with D maybe TRBD1 (5 bases). This CDR3 region has 14 residues. CDR1 and CDR2 from the germline V gene are SGHTA and FQGNSA. Trimming took off 1 base at V and 0 bases at J, with 6 bases between the two ends. The chain's CDR3 is CASSLGQMNTEAFF. CDR3 nucleotide sequence: TGTGCCAGCAGCTTAGGACAGATGAACACTGAAGCTTTCTTT.

The J gene is TRBJ1-5, the V gene TRBV18; 7 nucleotides agree with TRBD1. With V trimmed by 5 bases and J by 0 bases, 13 bases remained unmatched. Germline lookup yields CDR1 KGHSH and CDR2 LQKENI. The CDR3 has 18 residues. Here the CDR3 DNA reads TGTGCCAGCTCAACCTTGCAGGGGGGCATCGATAGCAATCAGCCCCAGCATTTT. It translates to CASSTLQGGIDSNQPQHF.